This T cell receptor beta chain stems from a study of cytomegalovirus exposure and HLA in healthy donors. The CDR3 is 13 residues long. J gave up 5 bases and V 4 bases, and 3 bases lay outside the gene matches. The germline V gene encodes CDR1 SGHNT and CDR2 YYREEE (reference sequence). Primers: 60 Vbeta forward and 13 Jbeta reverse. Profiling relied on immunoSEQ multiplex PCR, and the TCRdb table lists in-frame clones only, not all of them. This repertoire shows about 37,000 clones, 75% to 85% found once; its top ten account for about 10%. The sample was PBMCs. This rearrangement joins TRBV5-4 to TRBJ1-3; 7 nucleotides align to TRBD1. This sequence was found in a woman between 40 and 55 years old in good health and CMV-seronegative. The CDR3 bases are TGTGCCAGCAGCCTACAGGGGAGAAACACCATATATTTT. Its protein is CASSLQGRNTIYF.